This passage covers 20 T cell receptor beta chains from one sample sequenced in a study of monozygotic twins with cystic fibrosis. The protocol was immunoSEQ multiplex PCR, while the TCRdb copy is restricted to in-frame clones and leaves out a portion. The sample lists some 22,000 clones, 97% seen once, with over 0.12% in the top ten. The sample consisted of blood. The receptors were gathered from a girl aged 5-17 years with cystic fibrosis.

The chain links TRBV6-5 to TRBJ2-5, with TRBD2 identical over 7 bases. From germline, CDR1 is MNHEY and CDR2 SVGAGI. The CDR3 extends over 16 amino acids. V lost 0 bases, J lost 2 bases, and 6 bases stayed unmatched. DNA for the CDR3: TGTGCCAGCAGTTACTCGAAGCTCGGGAGGCAAGAGACCCAGTACTTC. It encodes CASSYSKLGRQETQYF.

The chain recombines TRBV2 with TRBJ2-7; 8 bases are a match to TRBD2. Germline trimming cut 4 bases from V and 12 bases from J; bases unmatched to any gene: 20. Germline V gene sequence: CDR1 SNHLY, CDR2 FYNNEI. The CDR3 sequence is 16 residues long. CDR3 DNA sequence: TGTGCCAGCAGTGTGGACAGCCCCATTTTGATAGCGGGATTGTACGTC. Translation: CASSVDSPILIAGLYV.

The DNA for the CDR3 is TGCGCCAGCAGCCAAGATGCCGTTCCTGGGCTAGCGGGAGGGAGGGAAGATACGCAGTATTTT. This encodes CASSQDAVPGLAGGREDTQYF. This chain uses TRBV4-3 with TRBJ2-3, with 12 positions matching TRBD2. This CDR3 contains 21 residues. V lost 0 bases and J lost 5; bases outside the gene matches: 18. Germline lookup yields CDR1 LGHNA and CDR2 YSLEER.

The V gene is TRBV11-2, the J gene TRBJ1-2; 10 bases match TRBD1. Germline V gene data show CDR1 as SGHAT and CDR2 as FQNNGV. The trim removed 6 bases at V and 3 bases at J, leaving 10 bases unmatched. The CDR3 spans 16 residues. Written as DNA, the CDR3 is TGTGCCAGCAGACGATCCGGGACAGGGGATTACTATGGCTACACCTTC. Amino acid sequence: CASRRSGTGDYYGYTF.

J is TRBJ2-3 and V is TRBV5-4; 7 bases agree with TRBD2. J gave up 4 bases and V 1 base, and 9 bases lay outside the gene matches. Per the germline V gene, CDR1 is SGHNT and CDR2 is YYREEE (reference sequence). This CDR3 region has 16 residues. The CDR3 protein is CASSLRSGGGADTQYF. The CDR3 DNA reads as TGTGCCAGCAGCTTGAGGTCGGGAGGAGGGGCAGATACGCAGTATTTT.

The CDR3 protein is CASSPGGGAAKNIQYF. The CDR3 DNA sequence: TGTGCCAGCAGCCCCGGTGGGGGTGCGGCCAAAAACATTCAGTACTTC. The V gene is TRBV11-2, the J gene TRBJ2-4; D possibly uses TRBD1 or TRBD2 (5 bases each). CDR1 and CDR2 (germline): SGHAT, FQNNGV. Trimming took off 5 bases at V and 1 base at J, with 15 bases between the two ends. This CDR3 is built from 16 residues.

This chain uses TRBV4-1 with TRBJ1-2, with 9 positions matching TRBD1. With 2 bases clipped from V and 2 bases from J, the junction kept 24 bases outside the gene matches. Per the germline V gene, CDR1 is MGHRA and CDR2 is YSYEKL. This CDR3 is built from 22 residues. CDR3 protein: CASSQLLAGTGSGSRLNYGYTF. The CDR3 nucleotides are TGCGCCAGCAGCCAACTCCTGGCCGGGACAGGGTCAGGTAGCAGACTGAACTATGGCTACACCTTC.

This chain uses TRBV30 with TRBJ2-7; D is uncertain. The CDR3 extends over 12 amino acids. From germline, CDR1 is GTSNPN and CDR2 SVGIG (reference sequence). The V end was cut by 4 bases, the J end by 0 bases, with 7 bases between. The CDR3, as DNA: TGTGCCTGGACGACTTTCTCCTACGAGCAGTACTTC. Translated: CAWTTFSYEQYF.

CDR3 in DNA: TGTGCCAGCAGCAGGGCCGGGCTCTATAACCAAGACTATGGCTACACCTTC. Translation: CASSRAGLYNQDYGYTF. The gene calls are TRBV21-1 and TRBJ1-2. TRBV21-1 is deemed a pseudogene. This CDR3 has 17 amino acids.

This clone was detected only once. The rearrangement uses TRBV29-1 and TRBJ2-5; 7 bases are shared with TRBD2. Trimming removed 7 bases from V and 1 base from J; junction bases left unmatched: 9. From germline, CDR1 is SQVTM and CDR2 ANQGSEA. CDR3 size: 14 residues. The DNA of the CDR3 is TGCAGCGCTGCTGCTAGCGGAACCCAAGAGACCCAGTACTTC. This translates into CSAAASGTQETQYF.

The rearrangement joins TRBV7-2 to TRBJ2-1, with D hard to call. The CDR3 runs to 15 residues. Germline V CDR1 and CDR2: SGHTA, FQGNSA. Trimming cost V 1 base and J 2 bases, with 9 bases left between them. In DNA form, the CDR3 reads TGTGCCAGCAGCTTAGTCCCCGCTGCCTACAATGAGCAGTTCTTC. The encoded protein is CASSLVPAAYNEQFF.

V is TRBV5-1 and J is TRBJ2-7; 10 bases align to TRBD2. CDR3 length equals 15 residues. The germline V gene has CDR1 SGHRS and CDR2 YFSETQ. Unmatched junction bases numbered 7, after V lost 3 bases and J lost 4 bases. CDR3: CASSSASGSAYEQYF. The CDR3 nucleotides are TGCGCCAGCAGCTCTGCTAGCGGGAGCGCATACGAGCAGTACTTC.

J is TRBJ1-2 and V is TRBV28; 9 nucleotides match TRBD1. The CDR3 length is 16 residues. Germline CDR1 reads MDHEN; CDR2 reads SYDVKM. V gave up 7 bases and J gave up 8 bases; unmatched junction bases: 17. The CDR3 loop is CASTHMGTGFRGGYTF. The CDR3 DNA follows: TGTGCCAGCACCCATATGGGGACAGGGTTTAGGGGCGGCTACACCTTC.

The genes are TRBV27 and TRBJ2-2; no clear D. The germline CDR1 and CDR2 sequences are MNHEY and SMNVEV (reference sequence). The CDR3 has 15 residues. With 2 bases removed from V and 2 bases from J, the gap between germline ends came to 9 bases. The CDR3 coding sequence is TGTGCCAGCAGTTTACGACTCAGTAACACCGGGGAGCTGTTTTTT. It codes for CASSLRLSNTGELFF.

The chain is built from TRBV9 and TRBJ2-1, with no clear D. Trimming stripped 3 bases from V and 8 bases from J, with 9 bases between. The CDR3 totals 12 residues. Germline CDR1 SGDLS, CDR2 YYNGEE. The CDR3 coding sequence is TGTGCCAGCAGCGGCCGGACGTATGAGCAGTTCTTC. Residues: CASSGRTYEQFF. The full variable domain, rest sourced from reference TRBV9 and TRBJ2-1, is DSGVTQTPKHLITATGQRVTLRCSPRSGDLSVYWYQQSLDQGLQFLIQYYNGEERAKGNILERFSAQQFPDLHSELNLSSLELGDSALYFCASSGRTYEQFFGPGTRLTVL.

The chain couples TRBV4-3 to TRBJ1-1, with TRBD1 identical over 8 bases. Germline V gene lookup returns CDR1 LGHNA and CDR2 YSLEER. This CDR3 spans 15 amino acids. After removal of 1 base from V and 1 base from J, the junction contained 2 bases not matched to a gene. CDR3 in DNA: TGCGCCAGCAGCCAAGGTGGGACAGGGAACACTGAAGCTTTCTTT. Protein product: CASSQGGTGNTEAFF.

The CDR3, as DNA: TGTGCCAGCCGCGAGCAAGGGCTCTCCTACGAGCAGTACTTC. This gives the protein CASREQGLSYEQYF. J is TRBJ2-7 and V is TRBV6-5; D ambiguous. V was pared by 8 bases and J by 0 bases, with 14 bases between. The CDR3 contains 14 residues. The V gene's germline CDR1 is MNHEY and CDR2 SVGAGI.

The chain combines TRBV14 with TRBJ1-5, with D perhaps TRBD1 (5 bases). The CDR3 covers 16 residues. Per the germline V gene, CDR1 is SGHDN and CDR2 is FVKESK. V gave up 3 bases and J gave up 6 bases, with 18 bases separating them. The CDR3 sequence is CASSQKTGCKGQPQHF. The CDR3 DNA reads as TGTGCCAGCAGCCAGAAAACAGGTTGTAAGGGTCAGCCCCAGCATTTT.

This clone was seen once. The chain carries TRBV4-1 and TRBJ2-6; D is undetermined. CDR1 and CDR2 (germline): MGHRA, YSYEKL. The CDR3 is 16 amino acids. V was shortened by 1 base and J by 4 bases, with 11 bases between the two germline ends. CDR3 coding DNA: TGCGCCAGCAGCCAAGTTTCTGTGTCGGGGGCCAACGTCCTGACTTTC. This codes for CASSQVSVSGANVLTF.

The CDR3 loop reads CASSLGPLDTQYF. For the CDR3, the DNA is TGCGCCAGCAGCCTCGGCCCGTTGGATACGCAGTATTTT. The chain couples TRBV4-1 to TRBJ2-3, with no clear D. Trimming removed 4 bases at V and 6 bases at J, with 11 bases between. The germline gives CDR1 MGHRA, CDR2 YSYEKL. This CDR3 comprises 13 residues.